The rows below give T cell receptor beta chains drawn from one sample of a study of tumor-infiltrating lymphocytes in primary liver carcinoma. TCRdb passed the multiplex PCR reads through MiXCR, listing each CDR3 protein once. This table has tens of thousands of distinct CDR3 sequences, over 60% appearing once. The sequenced sample was liver tumor tissue from sampling region 4. The receptors were sampled from a man in his forties or fifties with primary liver carcinoma and hepatitis B virus infection. Both conserved end residues are part of each CDR3. The D gene is left open where the match is weak. A row's size may be missing; if present it is once, few, many or a size class.

CDR3: CASSFIGSSTDTQYF
DNA: TGTGCCAGCAGCTTTATTGGATCTAGCACAGATACGCAGTATTTT
V: TRBV11-2
J: TRBJ2-3
length: 15
size: few
D: .

CDR3: CTSCEARTANQPQHF
DNA: TGTACCAGCTGTGAAGCACGGACGGCAAATCAGCCCCAGCATTTT
V: TRBV6-1
J: TRBJ1-5
length: 15
size: .
D: .

CDR3: CASSLTGSGDTGKLFF
DNA: TGTGCCAGCAGCTTAACCGGGAGCGGTGACACAGGGAAGCTGTTTTTT
V: TRBV7-9
J: TRBJ2-2
length: 16
size: .
D: .

CDR3: CSVGTDEQYF
DNA: TGCAGCGTTGGGACAGACGAGCAATACTTC
V: TRBV29-1
J: TRBJ2-7
length: 10
size: many
D: .

CDR3: CASRSLGGQGNKPQHF
DNA: TGTGCCAGCAGGTCCCTAGGGGGACAGGGCAATAAGCCCCAGCATTTT
V: TRBV12-3/TRBV12-4
J: TRBJ1-5
length: 16
size: .
D: TRBD1

CDR3: CASSPEDRLSQYGCTF
DNA: TGTGCCAGCAGCCCCGAGGACAGGCTATCCCAGTATGGCTGCACCTTC
V: TRBV7-9
J: TRBJ1-2
length: 16
size: .
D: TRBD1

CDR3: CTSSHLNLAGGRETQYF
DNA: TGCACCAGCAGCCATCTAAACCTAGCGGGAGGGCGTGAGACCCAGTACTTC
V: TRBV4-1
J: TRBJ2-5
length: 17
size: .
D: TRBD2

CDR3: CASSQDAGGPGDSQYF
DNA: TGCGCCAGCAGCCAAGATGCGGGAGGGCCGGGAGATTCGCAGTATTTT
V: TRBV4-1
J: TRBJ2-3
length: 16
size: .
D: TRBD2

CDR3: CDSSSPRTGVEQYF
DNA: TGTGACAGCAGTTCTCCCAGGACAGGGGTCGAGCAGTACTTC
V: TRBV11-2
J: TRBJ2-7
length: 14
size: .
D: TRBD1

CDR3: CSVAQTVDGYTF
DNA: TGCAGCGTTGCCCAGACAGTAGATGGCTACACCTTC
V: TRBV29-1
J: TRBJ1-2
length: 12
size: few
D: .

CDR3: CSLQQGSNEQFF
DNA: TGCAGTCTCCAACAGGGAAGTAATGAGCAGTTCTTC
V: TRBV29-1
J: TRBJ2-1
length: 12
size: .
D: .

CDR3: CASSSPFRTETFF
DNA: TGTGCCAGCAGTTCCCCCTTTCGTACTGAAACTTTCTTT
V: TRBV6-2/TRBV6-3
J: TRBJ1-1
length: 13
size: once
D: .

CDR3: CSVEGGHELYF
DNA: TGCAGCGTTGAAGGGGGTCATGAGCTGTATTTC
V: TRBV29-1
J: TRBJ2-7
length: 11
size: .
D: .

CDR3: CASSSDRDGVDTQYF
DNA: TGTGCCAGCAGCTCGGACAGGGACGGGGTAGATACGCAGTATTTT
V: TRBV7-9
J: TRBJ2-3
length: 15
size: .
D: TRBD1

CDR3: CASNTGSSGETQYF
DNA: TGTGCCAGTAATACCGGGTCGTCCGGGGAGACCCAGTACTTC
V: TRBV3-1
J: TRBJ2-5
length: 14
size: .
D: .

CDR3: CASRERDTTYGYTF
DNA: TGTGCCAGCAGAGAGAGGGACACCACCTATGGCTACACCTTC
V: TRBV11-2
J: TRBJ1-2
length: 14
size: many
D: .

CDR3: CIGGTSGLNEQFF
DNA: TGCATCGGGGGGACTAGCGGGCTCAATGAGCAGTTCTTC
V: TRBV29-1
J: TRBJ2-1
length: 13
size: .
D: TRBD2

CDR3: CASSLAHVYGYTF
DNA: TGTGCCAGCAGTTTGGCCCATGTCTATGGCTACACCTTC
V: TRBV12-3/TRBV12-4
J: TRBJ1-2
length: 13
size: many
D: .

CDR3: CASSLGTSGTDRQYF
DNA: TGTGCCAGCAGCTTGGGGACTAGCGGGACGGATAGGCAGTATTTT
V: TRBV7-9
J: TRBJ2-3
length: 15
size: .
D: TRBD2

CDR3: CASSPGTGRYDQYF
DNA: TGTGCCAGCAGTCCTGGGACAGGACGTTACGACCAGTACTTC
V: TRBV6-5
J: TRBJ2-7
length: 14
size: .
D: TRBD1

CDR3: CAGTSGRSGGTDTQYF
DNA: TGTGCCGGCACCTCGGGGAGGAGCGGGGGCACAGATACGCAGTATTTT
V: TRBV12-3/TRBV12-4
J: TRBJ2-3
length: 16
size: many
D: TRBD2

CDR3: CASSPRTGEVFF
DNA: TGTGCCAGCAGTCCGCGGACCGGTGAGGTGTTTTTT
V: TRBV12-3/TRBV12-4
J: TRBJ2-2
length: 12
size: .
D: .

CDR3: CTSSCLAGETNTGELFF
DNA: TGCACCAGCAGCTGTCTAGCGGGAGAGACGAACACCGGGGAGCTGTTTTTT
V: TRBV5-1
J: TRBJ2-2
length: 17
size: .
D: TRBD2

CDR3: CASSPERSTGELFF
DNA: TGTGCCAGCAGCCCGGAACGTTCCACCGGGGAGCTGTTTTTT
V: TRBV4-2
J: TRBJ2-2
length: 14
size: many
D: .

CDR3: CASSFSSRTLYF
DNA: TGTGCCAGCAGCTTCTCGTCCCGGACCCTATACTTC
V: TRBV5-4
J: TRBJ2-5
length: 12
size: .
D: .

CDR3: CVSTAQTDEQFF
DNA: TGTGTCAGTACCGCGCAGACTGATGAGCAGTTCTTC
V: TRBV6-6
J: TRBJ2-1
length: 12
size: .
D: .

CDR3: CASNQERQNRFYEQYF
DNA: TGCGCCAGCAACCAAGAGAGACAGAATCGGTTCTACGAGCAGTACTTC
V: TRBV4-3
J: TRBJ2-7
length: 16
size: .
D: .

CDR3: CASSYRVGEQYF
DNA: TGTGCCAGCAGTTACCGGGTGGGCGAGCAGTACTTC
V: TRBV6-5
J: TRBJ2-7
length: 12
size: many
D: .

CDR3: CASSQEDRNYGYTF
DNA: TGCGCTAGCAGCCAAGAGGATAGGAACTATGGCTACACCTTC
V: TRBV4-1
J: TRBJ1-2
length: 14
size: few
D: .

CDR3: CASSLTANYGYTF
DNA: TGTGCCAGCAGCTTGACAGCAAACTATGGCTACACCTTC
V: TRBV5-6
J: TRBJ1-2
length: 13
size: many
D: .

CDR3: CSVKGVRTETSF
DNA: TGCAGCGTGAAGGGGGTTAGAACTGAAACTTCCTTT
V: TRBV29-1
J: TRBJ1-1
length: 12
size: .
D: .

CDR3: CASSLGSGGVPETQYF
DNA: TGCGCCAGCAGCTTGGGCTCAGGGGGAGTTCCGGAAACGCAGTATTTC
V: TRBV5-1
J: TRBJ2-3
length: 16
size: .
D: TRBD1

CDR3: CASKRQPGTSGPYEQYF
DNA: TGTGCCAGCAAAAGACAGCCCGGGACTAGCGGACCCTACGAGCAGTACTTC
V: TRBV6-1
J: TRBJ2-7
length: 17
size: many
D: TRBD2

CDR3: CASIFTFGQGGDQPQHF
DNA: TGTGCCAGCATATTCACCTTCGGACAGGGAGGCGATCAGCCCCAGCATTTT
V: TRBV6-1
J: TRBJ1-5
length: 17
size: many
D: TRBD1

CDR3: CASSLAWGTSEHFTYEQYF
DNA: TGTGCCAGCAGCTTAGCATGGGGGACTAGCGAGCACTTTACCTACGAGCAGTACTTC
V: TRBV11-2
J: TRBJ2-7
length: 19
size: .
D: TRBD2

CDR3: CTSSYSGGTGGKNEKLFF
DNA: TGTACCAGCAGTTACTCAGGAGGGACAGGGGGGAAAAATGAAAAACTGTTTTTT
V: TRBV6-5
J: TRBJ1-4
length: 18
size: .
D: TRBD1

CDR3: CAISEQRIYNEQFF
DNA: TGTGCCATCAGTGAACAGCGGATATACAATGAGCAGTTCTTC
V: TRBV10-3
J: TRBJ2-1
length: 14
size: .
D: .